A selection of T cell receptor beta chains follows, all from one sample in a study of OX40 agonist ivuxolimab in advanced cancers. Measured with immunoSEQ multiplex PCR; TCRdb has only the in-frame clones, and not every one. The table records about 100,000 clones, about nine tenths of them present only once. The material sequenced was CD4+ or CD8+ T cells sorted from blood, taken in a trial of the OX40 agonist ivuxolimab. The receptors stem from an adult with an advanced solid tumor such as melanoma, head and neck, liver or kidney cancer. CDR3s include the opening cysteine and the closing phenylalanine or tryptophan. D genes are given only for firm matches. Part of the rows lack a size; the others show once, few, many or a class for expanded clones.

CDR3 length	V gene	clone size	J gene	D gene	CDR3 DNA	CDR3 protein
13	TRBV19	-	TRBJ2-1	-	TGTGCCAGTAGTATTGGCCAGCAAAATGAGCAGTTCTTC	CASSIGQQNEQFF
15	TRBV15	once	TRBJ2-1	TRBD2	TGTGCCACCAGCAGAGCTGCGGGGGGGCTAGTTGAGCAGTTCTTC	CATSRAAGGLVEQFF
15	TRBV6-5	-	TRBJ2-1	TRBD1	TGTGCCAGCAGTTTATCCAGGGGGCCTTACAATGAGCAGTTCTTC	CASSLSRGPYNEQFF
15	TRBV18	-	TRBJ1-3	-	TGTGCCAGCTCACCCACTGGACACTTCGGAAACACCATATATTTT	CASSPTGHFGNTIYF
16	TRBV4-1	once	TRBJ2-1	TRBD2	TGCGCCAGCAGCCAAGCCGCTAGCGGGAGTTACAATGAGCAGTTCTTC	CASSQAASGSYNEQFF
11	TRBV28	-	TRBJ1-2	-	TGTGCCAGCCAACAATCCTATGGCTACACCTTC	CASQQSYGYTF
19	TRBV6-1	-	TRBJ2-2	-	TGTGCCAGCAGTGTAAGGAGGGGGGCCATGATGACGAACACCGGGGAGCTGTTTTTT	CASSVRRGAMMTNTGELFF
14	TRBV2	-	TRBJ1-2	-	TGTGCCAGCAGTGAAGTAGGGCAGGGCGAGGGCTACACCTTC	CASSEVGQGEGYTF
15	TRBV10-3	-	TRBJ2-1	-	TGTGCCCTTTCGAGCGGGGGACAGGCCTACAATGAGCAGTTCTTC	CALSSGGQAYNEQFF
14	TRBV7-3	-	TRBJ2-1	TRBD2	TGTGCCACCAGTCCTTCTGGGAGGGCGAATGAGCAGTTCTTC	CATSPSGRANEQFF
12	TRBV30	few	TRBJ1-2	-	TGTGCCTGGAGCGCAGGGGCTGGTGGCTACACCTTC	CAWSAGAGGYTF
13	TRBV11-2	-	TRBJ1-1	-	TGTGCCAGCAGCTTATCAGGATGGACTGAAGCTTTCTTT	CASSLSGWTEAFF
15	TRBV6-1	-	TRBJ2-7	TRBD2	TGTGCCAGCAGGGCCCGGACTAGCGTAACCTACGAGCAGTACTTC	CASRARTSVTYEQYF
12	TRBV2	-	TRBJ1-6	-	TGTGCCAGCAGTGATCTCGGCTCACCCCTCCACTTT	CASSDLGSPLHF
14	TRBV5-1	-	TRBJ2-5	-	TGCGCCAGCAGCTTGGCCTTCGGGGTGGAGACCCAGTACTTC	CASSLAFGVETQYF
14	TRBV5-4	-	TRBJ1-1	-	TGTGCCAGCAGCTTGGAATCTCGGTTCACTGAAGCTTTCTTT	CASSLESRFTEAFF
15	TRBV18	-	TRBJ1-2	TRBD1	TGTGCCAGCTCACGTGGGACAGGGGAAGGCTATGGCTACACCTTC	CASSRGTGEGYGYTF
15	TRBV27	-	TRBJ2-1	TRBD2	TGTGCCAGCACATGGGATAGCGGGGATTACAATGAGCAGTTCTTC	CASTWDSGDYNEQFF
14	TRBV5-1	-	TRBJ1-6	-	TGCGCCAGCAGCTTGGGACTATATAATTCACCCCTCCACTTT	CASSLGLYNSPLHF
15	TRBV5-1	-	TRBJ1-1	-	TGCGCCAGCAGCTTGGATGAGGGTATGAACACTGAAGCTTTCTTT	CASSLDEGMNTEAFF
15	TRBV5-8	few	TRBJ2-2	-	TGTGCCAGCAGCTTGGCAGGGGTGGGCACCGGGGAGCTGTTTTTT	CASSLAGVGTGELFF
13	TRBV5-1	-	TRBJ2-3	-	TGCGCCAGCAGCTTTTTGATGGCAGATACGCAGTATTTT	CASSFLMADTQYF
14	TRBV28	-	TRBJ1-2	-	TGTGCCAGCAGTTTAATTGCGGGGGGCTATGGCTACACCTTC	CASSLIAGGYGYTF
15	TRBV5-1	-	TRBJ2-5	TRBD2	TGCGCCAGCAGTTCTCTAGCGGGAGCACAAGAGACCCAGTACTTC	CASSSLAGAQETQYF
14	TRBV28	-	TRBJ1-5	-	TGTGCCAGCAGCCTCGTCTATAGCAATCAGCCCCAGCATTTT	CASSLVYSNQPQHF
15	TRBV30	once	TRBJ2-2	TRBD1	TGTGCCTGGAGCCGGACAGGGGAGGGGTTCGGGGAGCTGTTTTTT	CAWSRTGEGFGELFF
13	TRBV19	-	TRBJ2-2	TRBD2	TGTGCCAGCCGGACTAGCGGAACCGGGGAGCTGTTTTTT	CASRTSGTGELFF
14	TRBV5-1	-	TRBJ1-2	TRBD1	TGCGCCAGCAGCCCGGGACAGGGGGCGCCTGGCTACACCTTC	CASSPGQGAPGYTF
15	TRBV7-9	-	TRBJ2-5	TRBD2	TGTGCCAGCAAAGGGCTAGCGGGAGTTTCGGAGACCCAGTACTTC	CASKGLAGVSETQYF
14	TRBV5-4	-	TRBJ1-6	-	TGTGCCAGCAGCTTGCGCCAGGTTAATTCACCCCTCCACTTT	CASSLRQVNSPLHF
16	TRBV6-1	-	TRBJ2-1	TRBD2	TGTGCCAGCAGTGAAGTGCTAGCGGGGGGCGGGGATGAGCAGTTCTTC	CASSEVLAGGGDEQFF